This T cell receptor (beta chain) was documented in a study of T cell clones after liver transplantation. Background on the study: Without induction therapy, subjects received standard immunosuppression until 12-24 months post-transplant. Study results and limitations: Conclusions were preliminary, with small, heterogeneous patient groups. Compared with third party-reactive sequences, donor-reactive ones declined more, independent of withdrawal success.

TCRdb's table, derived via immunoSEQ multiplex PCR, lists solely in-frame clones and lacks some. The repertoire consists of under 15,000 clones, with roughly 70% occurring once and the leading ten covering approximately 33%. Germline V lookup: CDR1 SGHAT, CDR2 FQNNGV. The CDR3 has 15 amino acids. J gave up 3 bases and V 4 bases, and 5 bases lay outside the gene matches. With regard to this clone: Its antigen is undetermined.

The clonotype comes from a human patient who received a liver transplant. Some of the T cells might come from the graft donor. The J gene is TRBJ2-7, the V gene TRBV11-2; 11 bases are shared with TRBD2. The starting material was CD8+ T cells from blood, obtained at the 22-month timepoint. CDR3 region: CASSSGLADRYEQYF. In DNA, the CDR3 is TGTGCCAGCAGCTCGGGACTAGCGGATCGCTACGAGCAGTACTTC.